This T cell receptor beta chain was recovered during a study of beta chain features in type 1 diabetes. The study's findings and limits: Moderate but significant shortening of TCRB CDR3s was recorded in all four CD4+ subsets from Type 1 diabetes patients. Sequencing used cDNA, and cells with high TCR expression could therefore be over-represented. Individuals with type 1 diabetes displayed fewer insertions and more deletions at VDJ junctions.

TCRB transcripts that were expressed got sequenced, as all of the isolated RNA had been reverse transcribed. Assay used: immunoSEQ multiplex PCR; TCRdb lists only in-frame clones, some missing. The data contain over 100,000 clones, 16% of them singletons. As to this clone: As yet, its antigen is unknown.

The CDR3 sequence is 13 residues long. CD45RO/CCR7/CD25/CD127/CD95/CD27 separated CD4+ naive, central memory, regulatory and stem cell-like memory cells by sorting. This sequence originates from a man aged 30 to 45 with type 1 diabetes. The chain recombines TRBV12-2 with TRBJ2-1. TRBV12-2 is designated a pseudogene. Sample: central memory CD4+ T cells from blood. The CDR3 here is CASRFWPINEQFF. CDR3 bases: TGTGCAAGTCGCTTCTGGCCTATCAATGAGCAGTTCTTC.